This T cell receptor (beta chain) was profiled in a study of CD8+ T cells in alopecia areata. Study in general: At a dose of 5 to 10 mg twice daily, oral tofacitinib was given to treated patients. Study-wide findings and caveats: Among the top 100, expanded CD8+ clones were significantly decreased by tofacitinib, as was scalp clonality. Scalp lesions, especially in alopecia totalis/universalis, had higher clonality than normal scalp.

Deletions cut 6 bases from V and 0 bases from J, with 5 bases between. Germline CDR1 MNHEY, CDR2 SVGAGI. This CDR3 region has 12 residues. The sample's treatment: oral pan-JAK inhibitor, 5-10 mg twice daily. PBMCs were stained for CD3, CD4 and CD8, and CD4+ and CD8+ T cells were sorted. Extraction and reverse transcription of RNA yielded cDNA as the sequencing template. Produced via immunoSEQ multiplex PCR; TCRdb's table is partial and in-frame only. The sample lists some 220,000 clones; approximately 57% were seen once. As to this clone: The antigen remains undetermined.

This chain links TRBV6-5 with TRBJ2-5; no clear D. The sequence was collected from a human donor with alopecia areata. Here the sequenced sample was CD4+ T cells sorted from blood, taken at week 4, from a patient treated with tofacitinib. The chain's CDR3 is CASSKYQETQYF. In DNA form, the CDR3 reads TGTGCCAGCAGCAAGTACCAAGAGACCCAGTACTTC.